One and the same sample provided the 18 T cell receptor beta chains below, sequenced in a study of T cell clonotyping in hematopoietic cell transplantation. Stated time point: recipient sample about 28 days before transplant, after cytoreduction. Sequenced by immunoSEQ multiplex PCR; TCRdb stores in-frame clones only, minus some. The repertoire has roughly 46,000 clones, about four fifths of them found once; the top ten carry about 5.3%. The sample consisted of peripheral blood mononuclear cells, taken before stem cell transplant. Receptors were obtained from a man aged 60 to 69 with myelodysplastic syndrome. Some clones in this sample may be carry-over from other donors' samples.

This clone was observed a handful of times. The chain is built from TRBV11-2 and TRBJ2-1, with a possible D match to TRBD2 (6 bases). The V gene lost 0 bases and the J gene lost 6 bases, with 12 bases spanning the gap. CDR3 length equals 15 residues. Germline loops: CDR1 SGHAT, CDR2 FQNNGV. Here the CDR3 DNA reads TGTGCCAGCAGCTTAGAGGGGTACGGGGGCAATGAGCAGTTCTTC. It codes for CASSLEGYGGNEQFF.

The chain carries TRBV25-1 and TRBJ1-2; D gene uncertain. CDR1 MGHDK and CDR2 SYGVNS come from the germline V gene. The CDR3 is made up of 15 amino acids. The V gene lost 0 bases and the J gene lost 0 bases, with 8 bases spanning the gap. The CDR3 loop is CASSEYGGPNYGYTF. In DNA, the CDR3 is TGTGCCAGCAGTGAATATGGCGGTCCTAACTATGGCTACACCTTC.

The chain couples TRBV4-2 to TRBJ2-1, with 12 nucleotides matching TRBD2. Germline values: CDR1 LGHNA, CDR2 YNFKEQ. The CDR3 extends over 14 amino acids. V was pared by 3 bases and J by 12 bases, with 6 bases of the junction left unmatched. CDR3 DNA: TGTGCCAGCAGCCAGTCCGTACTAGCGGGGGGGCAGTTCTTC. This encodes CASSQSVLAGGQFF.

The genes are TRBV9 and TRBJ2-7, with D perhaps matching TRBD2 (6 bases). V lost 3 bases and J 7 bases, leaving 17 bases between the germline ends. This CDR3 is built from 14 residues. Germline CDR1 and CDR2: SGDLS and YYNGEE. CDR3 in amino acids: CASSEAGRGREQYF. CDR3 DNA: TGTGCCAGCAGCGAGGCGGGACGAGGCCGGGAGCAGTACTTC.

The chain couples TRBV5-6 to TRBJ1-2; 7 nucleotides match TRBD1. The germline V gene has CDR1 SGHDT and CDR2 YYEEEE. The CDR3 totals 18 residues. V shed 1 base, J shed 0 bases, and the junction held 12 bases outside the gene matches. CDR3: CASSLIAGTASTNYGYTF. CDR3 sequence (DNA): TGTGCCAGCAGCTTGATTGCCGGGACAGCTAGTACTAACTATGGCTACACCTTC.

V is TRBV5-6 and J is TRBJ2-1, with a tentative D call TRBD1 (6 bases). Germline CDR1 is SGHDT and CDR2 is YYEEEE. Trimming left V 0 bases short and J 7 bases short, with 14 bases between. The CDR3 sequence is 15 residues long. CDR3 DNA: TGTGCCAGCAGCTTGGTCGGGACAAGGCAAAATGAGCAGTTCTTC. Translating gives CASSLVGTRQNEQFF.

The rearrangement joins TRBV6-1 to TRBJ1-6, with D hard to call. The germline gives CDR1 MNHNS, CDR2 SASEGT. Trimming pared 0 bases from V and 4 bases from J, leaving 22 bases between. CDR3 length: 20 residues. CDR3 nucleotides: TGTGCCAGCAGTGAAGCGCGAGTCCCTTCGGGGTTGGGGTATAATTCACCCCTCCACTTT. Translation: CASSEARVPSGLGYNSPLHF.

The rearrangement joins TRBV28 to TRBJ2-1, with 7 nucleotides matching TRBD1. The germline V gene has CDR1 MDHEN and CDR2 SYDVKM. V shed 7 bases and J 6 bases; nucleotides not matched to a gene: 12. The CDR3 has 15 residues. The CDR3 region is CASTHPRGSPNEQFF. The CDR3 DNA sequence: TGTGCCAGCACCCACCCCAGGGGGTCCCCCAATGAGCAGTTCTTC.

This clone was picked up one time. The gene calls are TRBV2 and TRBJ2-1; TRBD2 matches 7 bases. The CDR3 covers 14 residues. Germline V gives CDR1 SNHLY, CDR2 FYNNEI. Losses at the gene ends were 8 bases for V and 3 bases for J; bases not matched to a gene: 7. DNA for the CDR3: TGTGCCAGCGCCATCTCTAGCGGCTACAATGAGCAGTTCTTC. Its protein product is CASAISSGYNEQFF. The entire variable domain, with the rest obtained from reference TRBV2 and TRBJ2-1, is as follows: EPEVTQTPSHQVTQMGQEVILRCVPISNHLYFYWYRQILGQKVEFLVSFYNNEISEKSEIFDDQFSVERPDGSNFTLKIRSTKLEDSAMYFCASAISSGYNEQFFGPGTRLTVL.

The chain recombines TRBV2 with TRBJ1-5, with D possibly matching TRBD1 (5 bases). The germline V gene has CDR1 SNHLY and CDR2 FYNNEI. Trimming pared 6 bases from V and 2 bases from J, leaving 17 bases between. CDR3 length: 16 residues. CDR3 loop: CASSIGQGGGNQPQHF. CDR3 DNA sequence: TGTGCCAGCAGCATCGGGCAGGGAGGGGGCAATCAGCCCCAGCATTTT.

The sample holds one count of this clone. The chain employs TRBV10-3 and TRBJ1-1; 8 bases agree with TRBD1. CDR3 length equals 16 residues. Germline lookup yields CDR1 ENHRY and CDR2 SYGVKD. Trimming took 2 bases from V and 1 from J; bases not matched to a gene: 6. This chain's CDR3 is CAISEGTGGANTEAFF. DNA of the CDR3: TGTGCCATCAGTGAGGGGACAGGCGGCGCGAACACTGAAGCTTTCTTT.

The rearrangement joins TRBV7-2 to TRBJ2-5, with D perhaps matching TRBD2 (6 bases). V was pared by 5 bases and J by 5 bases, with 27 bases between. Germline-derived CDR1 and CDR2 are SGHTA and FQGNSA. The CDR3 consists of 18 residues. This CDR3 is CASSPRGGGFARQETQYF. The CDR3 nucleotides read TGTGCCAGCAGCCCCCGTGGGGGAGGATTCGCCCGACAGGAGACCCAGTACTTC.

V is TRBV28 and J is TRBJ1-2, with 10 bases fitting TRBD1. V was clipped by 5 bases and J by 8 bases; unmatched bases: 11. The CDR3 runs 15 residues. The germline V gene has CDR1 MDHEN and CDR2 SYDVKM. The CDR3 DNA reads TGTGCCAGCAGTCCAGCCGGGACAGGGGTGTGGGGCTACACCTTC. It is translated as CASSPAGTGVWGYTF.

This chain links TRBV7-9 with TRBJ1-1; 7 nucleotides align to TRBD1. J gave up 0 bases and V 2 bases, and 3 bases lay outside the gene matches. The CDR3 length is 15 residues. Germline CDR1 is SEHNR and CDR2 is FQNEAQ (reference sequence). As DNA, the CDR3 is TGTGCCAGCAGCTTAACAGGGGCGATGAACACTGAAGCTTTCTTT. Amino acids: CASSLTGAMNTEAFF.

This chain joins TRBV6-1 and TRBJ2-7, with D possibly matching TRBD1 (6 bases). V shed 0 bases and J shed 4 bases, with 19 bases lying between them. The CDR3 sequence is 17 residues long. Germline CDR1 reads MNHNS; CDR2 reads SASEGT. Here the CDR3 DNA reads TGTGCCAGCAGTGAAGCGCGGTTGAGTTCCAGGGGATACGAGCAGTACTTC. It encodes CASSEARLSSRGYEQYF.

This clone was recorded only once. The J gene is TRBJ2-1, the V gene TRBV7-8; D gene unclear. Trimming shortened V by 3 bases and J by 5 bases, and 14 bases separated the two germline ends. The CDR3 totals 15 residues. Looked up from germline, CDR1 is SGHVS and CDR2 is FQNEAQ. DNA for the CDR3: TGTGCCAGCAGCTTTGAAGGCCTCCCCGACAATGAGCAGTTCTTC. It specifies CASSFEGLPDNEQFF.

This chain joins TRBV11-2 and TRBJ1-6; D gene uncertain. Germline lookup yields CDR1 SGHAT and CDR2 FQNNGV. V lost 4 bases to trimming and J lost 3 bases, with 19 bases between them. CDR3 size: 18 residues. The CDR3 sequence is CASSSNIGGTVYNSPLHF. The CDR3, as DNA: TGTGCCAGCAGCTCAAACATCGGAGGTACGGTCTATAATTCACCCCTCCACTTT.

This CDR3 reads CAGTQGALGYTF. CDR3 coding DNA: TGTGCCGGAACGCAGGGGGCACTCGGCTACACCTTC. The rearrangement links TRBV6-1 to TRBJ1-2, with TRBD1 matching over 8 bases. Per the germline V gene, CDR1 is MNHNS and CDR2 is SASEGT. Trimming took 11 bases from V and 8 from J; bases not matched to a gene: 10. This CDR3 is 12 amino acids long.